Listed here is a single T cell receptor beta chain. Its antigen is unidentified. The CDR3 is 12 residues long. Germline V lookup: CDR1 SNHLY, CDR2 FYNNEI. The data stem from a study of human CD8 memory T cell subsets. The authors obtained RNA from duplicate vials, each holding roughly 150,000 sorted CD8+ T cells, for every subset. Whole-study results and caveats: In the comparison of repertoires, stem-like memory and precursor exhausted T cells overlapped only minimally. Chao1 estimates hinted that stem-like memory T cells outstripped precursor exhausted T cells in diversity. It was only the T cell receptor beta chains that the study sequenced.

By UMI-labeled 5' RACE, the TCR beta libraries were made. TCRdb re-called the 5' RACE reads and gives one entry per CDR3 protein, without DNA. The sample's table shows some 5,400 distinct CDR3 sequences. The V call is TRBV2, the J call TRBJ2-7; TCRdb indicates TRBD1, and absent DNA this call remains unverified. Material: CD8+ effector memory T cells (TEM) sorted from PBMCs. Noted subset: effector memory CD8 T cells, CCR7- CD45RO+ CD95+. The receptor was isolated from a human donor in good health. The chain's CDR3 is CASRQGIDEQYF. Complete variable domain (other parts from reference TRBV2 and TRBJ2-7): EPEVTQTPSHQVTQMGQEVILRCVPISNHLYFYWYRQILGQKVEFLVSFYNNEISEKSEIFDDQFSVERPDGSNFTLKIRSTKLEDSAMYFCASRQGIDEQYFGPGTRLTVT.